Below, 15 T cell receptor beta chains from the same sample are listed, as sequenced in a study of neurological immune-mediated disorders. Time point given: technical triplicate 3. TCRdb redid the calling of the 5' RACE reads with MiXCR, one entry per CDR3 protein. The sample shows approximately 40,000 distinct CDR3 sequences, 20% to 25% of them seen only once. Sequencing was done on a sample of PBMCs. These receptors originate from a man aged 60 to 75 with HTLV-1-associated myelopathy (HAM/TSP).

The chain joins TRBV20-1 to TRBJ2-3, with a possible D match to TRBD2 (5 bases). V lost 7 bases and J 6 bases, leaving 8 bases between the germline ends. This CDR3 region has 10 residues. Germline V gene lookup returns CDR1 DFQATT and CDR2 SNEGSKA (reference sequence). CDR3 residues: CSGGADTQYF. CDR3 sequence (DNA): TGCAGTGGGGGAGCGGATACGCAGTATTTT.

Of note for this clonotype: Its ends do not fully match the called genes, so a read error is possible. The CDR3 region is CVSSLGTNQETQYF. The CDR3 DNA reads TGTGTCAGCAGCCTCGGGACAAACCAAGAGACCCAGTACTTC. The chain employs TRBV12-3 or TRBV12-4 and TRBJ2-5, with D possibly being TRBD1 (6 bases). This CDR3 has 14 amino acids.

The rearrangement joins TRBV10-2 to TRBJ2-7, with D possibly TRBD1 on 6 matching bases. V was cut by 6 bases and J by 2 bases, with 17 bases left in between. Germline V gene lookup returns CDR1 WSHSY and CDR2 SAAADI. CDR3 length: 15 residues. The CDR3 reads CASRDYRDTAYEQYF. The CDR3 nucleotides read TGCGCCAGCAGAGATTACCGGGACACCGCCTACGAGCAGTACTTC.

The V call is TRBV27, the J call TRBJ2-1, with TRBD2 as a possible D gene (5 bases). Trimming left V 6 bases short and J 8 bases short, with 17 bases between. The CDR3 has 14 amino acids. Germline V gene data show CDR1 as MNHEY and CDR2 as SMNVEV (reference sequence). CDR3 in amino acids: CASSRASGSHEQFF. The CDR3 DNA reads TGTGCCAGCAGCCGAGCTAGTGGGAGCCATGAGCAGTTCTTC.

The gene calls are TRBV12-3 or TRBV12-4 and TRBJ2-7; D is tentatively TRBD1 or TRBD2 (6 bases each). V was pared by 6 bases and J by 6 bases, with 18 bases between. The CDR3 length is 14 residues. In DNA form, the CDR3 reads TGTGCCAGCAGGGGAGGCGGGACAAAAGGCGAGCAGTACTTC. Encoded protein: CASRGGGTKGEQYF.

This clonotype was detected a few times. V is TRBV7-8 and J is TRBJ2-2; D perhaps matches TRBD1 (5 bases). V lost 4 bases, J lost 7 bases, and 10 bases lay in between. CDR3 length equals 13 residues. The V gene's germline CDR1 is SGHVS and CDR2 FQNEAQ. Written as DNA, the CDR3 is TGTGCCAGCAGCTCCAGGACACTCGGGGAGCTGTTTTTT. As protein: CASSSRTLGELFF.

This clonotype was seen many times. The CDR3: CSVNGGAQNSDTQYF. The CDR3 DNA sequence: TGCAGCGTAAATGGGGGCGCCCAAAACTCCGATACGCAGTATTTT. The chain joins TRBV29-1 to TRBJ2-3; D might be TRBD1 (6 bases). The CDR3 is 15 residues long. The ends were cut back, 6 bases at V and 6 bases at J, with 22 bases in the middle. The germline V gene encodes CDR1 SQVTM and CDR2 ANQGSEA.

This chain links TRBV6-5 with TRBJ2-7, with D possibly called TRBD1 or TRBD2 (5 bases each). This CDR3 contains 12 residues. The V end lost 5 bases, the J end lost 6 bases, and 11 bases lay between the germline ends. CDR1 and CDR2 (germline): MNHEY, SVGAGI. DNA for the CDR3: TGTGCCAGCAGTCCGGGACGGACCGAGCAGTACTTC. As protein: CASSPGRTEQYF.

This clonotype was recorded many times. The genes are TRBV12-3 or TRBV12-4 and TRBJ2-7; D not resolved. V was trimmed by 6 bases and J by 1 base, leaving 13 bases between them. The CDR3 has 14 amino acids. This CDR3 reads CASSPDGTSYEQYF. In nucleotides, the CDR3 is TGTGCCAGCAGCCCAGACGGCACGTCCTACGAGCAGTACTTC.

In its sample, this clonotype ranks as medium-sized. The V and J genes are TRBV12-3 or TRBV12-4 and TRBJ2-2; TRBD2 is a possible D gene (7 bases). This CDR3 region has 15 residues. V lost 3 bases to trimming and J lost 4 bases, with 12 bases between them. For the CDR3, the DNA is TGTGCCAGCAGTTTTGTGGGAGGGGGCACCGGGGAGCTGTTTTTT. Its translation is CASSFVGGGTGELFF.

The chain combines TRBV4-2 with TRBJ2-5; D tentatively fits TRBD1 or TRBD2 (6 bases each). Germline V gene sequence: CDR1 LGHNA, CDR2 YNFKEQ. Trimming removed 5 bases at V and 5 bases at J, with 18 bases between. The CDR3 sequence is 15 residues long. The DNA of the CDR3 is TGTGCCAGCAGCACAACCGAGGGGGGCGGCGAGACCCAGTACTTC. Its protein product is CASSTTEGGGETQYF.

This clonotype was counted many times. The CDR3 sequence is CAIALGDEQFF. The CDR3 coding sequence is TGTGCCATCGCTTTGGGGGATGAGCAGTTCTTC. V gene TRBV7-3 combines with J gene TRBJ2-1, with D perhaps TRBD1 or TRBD2 (5 bases each). The germline gives CDR1 SGHTA, CDR2 FQGTGA. Trimming took off 10 bases at V and 8 bases at J, with 12 bases between the two ends. The CDR3 totals 11 residues.

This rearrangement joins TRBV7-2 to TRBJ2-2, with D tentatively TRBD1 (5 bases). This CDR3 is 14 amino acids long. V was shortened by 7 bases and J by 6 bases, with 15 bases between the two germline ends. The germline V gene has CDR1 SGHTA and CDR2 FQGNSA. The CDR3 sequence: CASTTIRGSGELFF. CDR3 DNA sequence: TGTGCCAGCACCACCATTAGGGGATCCGGGGAGCTGTTTTTT.

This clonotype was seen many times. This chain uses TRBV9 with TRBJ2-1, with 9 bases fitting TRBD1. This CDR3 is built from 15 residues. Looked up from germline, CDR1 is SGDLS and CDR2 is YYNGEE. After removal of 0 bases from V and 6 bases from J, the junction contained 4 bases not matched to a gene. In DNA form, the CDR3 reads TGTGCCAGCAGCGTAGGGGACAGGGAGTTCAATGAGCAGTTCTTC. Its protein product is CASSVGDREFNEQFF.

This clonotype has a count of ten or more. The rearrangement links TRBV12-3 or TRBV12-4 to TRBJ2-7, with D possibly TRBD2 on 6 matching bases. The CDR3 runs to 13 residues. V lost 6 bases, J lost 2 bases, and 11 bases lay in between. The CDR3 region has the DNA TGTGCCAGCAGCGGCGCGGGACCCTACGAGCAGTACTTC. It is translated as CASSGAGPYEQYF.